The 30 T cell receptor beta chains listed next were all sequenced from one sample in a study of identifying expanded T cells in peripheral blood. Using immunoSEQ multiplex PCR, the repertoire was profiled, and TCRdb retains in-frame clones only, with some absent. The sample carries tens of thousands of clones, 84% recorded once. Sequenced material: blood. The receptors derive from a person aged 18 to 69 in good health.

V usage is TRBV5-6 and J usage is TRBJ2-1, with a possible D match to TRBD1 (5 bases). The CDR3 length is 13 residues. V was cut by 3 bases and J by 4 bases, with 8 bases left in between. Germline V gives CDR1 SGHDT, CDR2 YYEEEE. The chain's CDR3 is CASSSDTYNEQFF. In nucleotides, the CDR3 is TGTGCCAGCAGCTCGGACACATACAATGAGCAGTTCTTC.

This chain uses TRBV5-4 with TRBJ2-2; TRBD2 aligns across 9 bases. V gave up 5 bases and J gave up 0 bases; unmatched junction bases: 5. The CDR3 consists of 16 residues. CDR1 SGHNT and CDR2 YYREEE come from the germline V gene (reference sequence). The CDR3 spells CASRSGLAANTGELFF. The CDR3 coding sequence is TGTGCCAGCAGATCGGGACTAGCCGCGAACACCGGGGAGCTGTTTTTT. Full variable domain (remainder filled in from reference TRBV5-4 and TRBJ2-2): ETGVTQSPTHLIKTRGQQVTLRCSSQSGHNTVSWYQQALGQGPQFIFQYYREEENGRGNFPPRFSGLQFPNYSSELNVNALELDDSALYLCASRSGLAANTGELFFGEGSRLTVL.

The V gene is TRBV4-3, the J gene TRBJ1-3; 8 nucleotides line up with TRBD1. Germline CDR1 is LGHNA and CDR2 is YSLEER. The V and J ends lost 0 bases and 6 bases, in that order; junction bases with no gene match: 7. The CDR3 is 16 residues long. The CDR3 region has the DNA TGCGCCAGCAGCCAAGAGGTTCCAGGGGGCGAAAACACCATATATTTT. Amino acid sequence: CASSQEVPGGENTIYF.

The chain uses TRBV11-2 and TRBJ2-7; 11 bases align to TRBD2. The V segment lost 5 bases and the J segment 6 bases; nucleotides outside the gene matches: 9. CDR3 length equals 15 residues. CDR1 is SGHAT and CDR2 is FQNNGV in the germline V gene. CDR3 sequence (DNA): TGTGCCAGCAGCCAGCTGGGCCTAGCGGGAGGCGAGCAGTACTTC. Its protein product is CASSQLGLAGGEQYF.

The chain combines TRBV6-5 with TRBJ1-1, with no clear D. V lost 2 bases and J lost 0, with 7 bases in between. The CDR3 has 14 residues. Germline CDR1 MNHEY, CDR2 SVGAGI. CDR3 in DNA: TGTGCCAGCAGTTACAGACACCTGAACACTGAAGCTTTCTTT. Protein sequence: CASSYRHLNTEAFF.

The chain employs TRBV10-2 and TRBJ2-6, with unresolved D. CDR3 size: 13 residues. Trimming took off 10 bases at V and 0 bases at J, with 7 bases between the two ends. Germline V gene lookup returns CDR1 WSHSY and CDR2 SAAADI. The CDR3 region has the DNA TGCGCCATCAAACTCTCTGGGGCCAACGTCCTGACTTTC. As protein: CAIKLSGANVLTF.

This chain links TRBV4-3 with TRBJ1-2; 8 bases map to TRBD1. V was pared by 0 bases and J by 5 bases, with 8 bases of the junction left unmatched. The CDR3 contains 16 residues. Germline CDR1 reads LGHNA; CDR2 reads YSLEER. The CDR3 DNA follows: TGCGCCAGCAGCCAAGATGCCCAGGGGGCGCAGTATGGCTACACCTTC. It encodes CASSQDAQGAQYGYTF.

This chain connects TRBV7-2 to TRBJ1-4; the D gene is possibly TRBD1 (5 bases). Trimming cost V 5 bases and J 5 bases, with 15 bases left between them. This CDR3 contains 15 residues. Germline V lookup: CDR1 SGHTA, CDR2 FQGNSA. Written as DNA, the CDR3 is TGTGCCAGCAGCCCGAACGGGGGTAGAAATGAAAAACTGTTTTTT. This encodes CASSPNGGRNEKLFF.

This clone was found once. V usage is TRBV4-2 and J usage is TRBJ1-1; perhaps TRBD1 as D (5 bases). V was shortened by 3 bases and J by 6 bases, with 14 bases between the two germline ends. CDR3 length: 14 amino acids. In germline, CDR1 is LGHNA, CDR2 YNFKEQ. This CDR3 is CASSQATGSAEAFF. The CDR3 nucleotides are TGTGCCAGCAGCCAGGCCACAGGCTCCGCTGAAGCTTTCTTT.

The rearrangement links TRBV5-4 to TRBJ2-5, with D possibly matching TRBD1 (6 bases). The germline V gene has CDR1 SGHNT and CDR2 YYREEE (reference sequence). Trimming shortened V by 4 bases and J by 1 base, and 11 bases separated the two germline ends. The length of the CDR3 is 14 residues. The CDR3 bases are TGTGCCAGCAGCCAGAACAGGGTCCAAGAGACCCAGTACTTC. The encoded protein is CASSQNRVQETQYF.

Only one count was recorded for this clone. The genes are TRBV19 and TRBJ2-6; no reliable D call. The length of the CDR3 is 16 residues. Germline loops: CDR1 LNHDA, CDR2 SQIVND (reference sequence). Trimming pared 5 bases from V and 0 bases from J, leaving 11 bases between. CDR3: CASSPRLSSGANVLTF. CDR3 sequence (DNA): TGTGCCAGTAGTCCACGGCTAAGCTCTGGGGCCAACGTCCTGACTTTC. Full variable domain (rest looked up from reference TRBV19 and TRBJ2-6): DGGITQSPKYLFRKEGQNVTLSCEQNLNHDAMYWYRQDPGQGLRLIYYSQIVNDFQKGDIAEGYSVSREKKESFPLTVTSAQKNPTAFYLCASSPRLSSGANVLTFGAGSRLTVL.

The rearrangement joins TRBV7-6 to TRBJ2-2; D remains unclear. Trimming removed 1 base from V and 4 bases from J, with 10 bases in between. Looked up from germline, CDR1 is SGHVS and CDR2 is FNYEAQ. This CDR3 is built from 15 residues. The CDR3 DNA reads as TGTGCCAGCAGCTTAGGCACCGTGAGCACCGGGGAGCTGTTTTTT. Translating gives CASSLGTVSTGELFF.

V usage is TRBV4-3 and J usage is TRBJ2-2; 12 bases agree with TRBD2. The CDR3 length is 18 residues. CDR1 and CDR2 (germline): LGHNA, YSLEER. V dropped 1 base and J dropped 2; count of bases not matched to a gene: 5. In DNA form, the CDR3 reads TGCGCCAGCAGCCAAGTCTCTAGCGGGAGGGCCAACACCGGGGAGCTGTTTTTT. Protein sequence: CASSQVSSGRANTGELFF.

This clone is a singleton in its sample. The chain is built from TRBV27 and TRBJ2-1; tentative D call: TRBD2 (5 bases). Germline V gene lookup returns CDR1 MNHEY and CDR2 SMNVEV (reference sequence). The CDR3 runs to 13 residues. V lost 8 bases to trimming and J lost 2 bases, with 10 bases between them. CDR3 DNA sequence: TGTGCCAGCTCTACGGGAACCTACAATGAGCAGTTCTTC. It encodes CASSTGTYNEQFF.

The chain recombines TRBV28 with TRBJ2-7, with 7 bases fitting TRBD2. Trimming removed 3 bases from V and 7 bases from J; junction bases left unmatched: 9. CDR1 is MDHEN, CDR2 SYDVKM, per germline. The CDR3 runs to 14 residues. The CDR3 coding sequence is TGTGCCAGCAGTTTTCGGGACTACTTTTCTGAGCAGTACTTC. It translates to CASSFRDYFSEQYF.

The CDR3 DNA reads TGTGCCAGCAGCGAAACCCCGACGGATACTAACTATGGCTACACCTTC. Translated, it gives CASSETPTDTNYGYTF. The V call is TRBV2, the J call TRBJ1-2; unclear D gene. CDR3 length equals 16 residues. The germline V gene has CDR1 SNHLY and CDR2 FYNNEI. V was clipped by 6 bases and J by 0 bases, with 17 bases between them.

In this sample, this clone turned up a few times. The chain recombines TRBV28 with TRBJ1-1; no reliable D call. Germline CDR1 reads MDHEN; CDR2 reads SYDVKM. Trimming took off 6 bases at V and 1 base at J, with 15 bases between the two ends. This CDR3 region has 15 residues. The CDR3 DNA reads TGTGCCAGCAGGGAAATGAGCGGGGAGAACACTGAAGCTTTCTTT. It encodes CASREMSGENTEAFF. The full variable domain, completed using reference TRBV28 and TRBJ1-1, is DVKVTQSSRYLVKRTGEKVFLECVQDMDHENMFWYRQDPGLGLRLIYFSYDVKMKEKGDIPEGYSVSREKKERFSLILESASTNQTSMYLCASREMSGENTEAFFGQGTRLTVV.

The chain couples TRBV5-6 to TRBJ2-1; 11 bases are a match to TRBD2. With 2 bases clipped from V and 14 bases from J, the junction kept 3 bases outside the gene matches. This CDR3 comprises 12 residues. Per the germline V gene, CDR1 is SGHDT and CDR2 is YYEEEE. CDR3 region: CASSLLAGEEFF. DNA for the CDR3: TGTGCCAGCAGCTTACTAGCGGGAGAGGAGTTCTTC.

The chain couples TRBV29-1 to TRBJ2-5; D may be TRBD1 (6 bases). Trimming left V 0 bases short and J 5 bases short, with 7 bases between. The CDR3 loop spans 12 amino acids. Germline CDR1 is SQVTM and CDR2 is ANQGSEA. The CDR3 sequence: CSVEDTGETQYF. In DNA form, the CDR3 reads TGCAGCGTTGAAGATACAGGGGAGACCCAGTACTTC.

The chain carries TRBV6-1 and TRBJ1-3; 7 nucleotides line up with TRBD1. CDR3 size: 16 residues. Losses at the gene ends were 3 bases for V and 0 bases for J; bases not matched to a gene: 5. Germline V CDR1 and CDR2: MNHNS, SASEGT. This CDR3 is CASSDRTGYSGNTIYF. CDR3 nucleotide sequence: TGTGCCAGCAGTGATAGGACAGGATACTCTGGAAACACCATATATTTT.

This rearrangement joins TRBV4-1 to TRBJ1-1, with 7 bases that match TRBD1. After removal of 4 bases from V and 4 bases from J, the junction contained 6 bases not matched to a gene. There are 14 residues in the CDR3. CDR1 is MGHRA and CDR2 is YSYEKL in the germline V gene. The chain's CDR3 is CASSRGTGATEAFF. The DNA of the CDR3 is TGCGCCAGCAGCCGAGGAACAGGGGCCACTGAAGCTTTCTTT.

The V and J genes are TRBV6-1 and TRBJ1-2; perhaps TRBD1 as D (5 bases). The CDR3 contains 14 residues. Germline V gene lookup returns CDR1 MNHNS and CDR2 SASEGT. The germline V and J ends were trimmed by 1 base and 8 bases, with 14 bases remaining between them. Here the CDR3 reads CASSEVDGQGGYTF. CDR3 bases: TGTGCCAGCAGTGAAGTTGATGGTCAGGGCGGCTACACCTTC.

This chain's CDR3 is CASSSLEGGPYNEQFF. For the CDR3, the DNA is TGCGCCAGCAGCTCCCTTGAGGGAGGGCCCTACAATGAGCAGTTCTTC. The chain combines TRBV5-1 with TRBJ2-1; 7 bases map to TRBD2. Germline CDR1 reads SGHRS; CDR2 reads YFSETQ. J lost 2 bases, V lost 3 bases, and 8 bases had no gene match. This CDR3 is built from 16 residues. Full variable domain (remainder filled in from reference TRBV5-1 and TRBJ2-1): KAGVTQTPRYLIKTRGQQVTLSCSPISGHRSVSWYQQTPGQGLQFLFEYFSETQRNKGNFPGRFSGRQFSNSRSEMNVSTLELGDSALYLCASSSLEGGPYNEQFFGPGTRLTVL.

The chain recombines TRBV7-2 with TRBJ2-1, with unresolved D. The CDR3 spans 13 residues. CDR1 is SGHTA and CDR2 is FQGNSA in the germline V gene. V was pared by 2 bases and J by 6 bases, with 8 bases between. The CDR3: CASSLWSGNEQFF. CDR3 nucleotide sequence: TGTGCCAGCAGCTTATGGTCAGGCAATGAGCAGTTCTTC.

The chain is built from TRBV5-1 and TRBJ1-6, with D tentatively TRBD1 (5 bases). V shed 4 bases and J shed 10 bases, with 15 bases lying between them. The length of the CDR3 is 14 residues. Per the germline V gene, CDR1 is SGHRS and CDR2 is YFSETQ. The CDR3 DNA reads TGCGCCAGCAGCCTTTCGGAAGGGGACTCACCCCTCCACTTT. Translated, it gives CASSLSEGDSPLHF.

The chain combines TRBV7-2 with TRBJ1-3; D is ambiguous. Trimming removed 6 bases from V and 0 bases from J, with 9 bases in between. CDR1 SGHTA and CDR2 FQGNSA come from the germline V gene. CDR3 size: 14 residues. The CDR3 DNA sequence: TGTGCCAGCAGAGAGATGAGCTCTGGAAACACCATATATTTT. As protein: CASREMSSGNTIYF. The full variable domain, with the rest looked up from reference TRBV7-2 and TRBJ1-3, is GAGVSQSPSNKVTEKGKDVELRCDPISGHTALYWYRQSLGQGLEFLIYFQGNSAPDKSGLPSDRFSAERTGGSVSTLTIQRTQQEDSAVYLCASREMSSGNTIYFGEGSWLTVV.

The V call is TRBV7-9, the J call TRBJ2-1; a possible D gene is TRBD1 (7 bases). V lost 5 bases, J lost 2 bases, and 13 bases lay in between. The CDR3 length is 15 residues. Germline V gene sequence: CDR1 SEHNR, CDR2 FQNEAQ (reference sequence). The CDR3 spells CASSITGEAYNEQFF. The CDR3 nucleotides are TGTGCCAGCAGCATAACAGGGGAGGCCTACAATGAGCAGTTCTTC.

The rearrangement joins TRBV28 to TRBJ1-2; 8 bases agree with TRBD1. Germline V gives CDR1 MDHEN, CDR2 SYDVKM. The junction had 14 bases not matched to a gene; V was cut back by 3 bases and J by 8 bases. The CDR3 loop spans 16 amino acids. The CDR3 DNA follows: TGTGCCAGCAGTTTCCCCCCCGGACAGGGCACAGGCGGCTACACCTTC. Amino acids: CASSFPPGQGTGGYTF.

This chain connects TRBV5-6 to TRBJ2-1; 11 bases map to TRBD2. Germline CDR1 SGHDT, CDR2 YYEEEE. Germline trimming cut 0 bases from V and 4 bases from J; bases unmatched to any gene: 3. This CDR3 is 16 amino acids long. The chain's CDR3 is CASSLGGTSGYNEQFF. Written as DNA, the CDR3 is TGTGCCAGCAGCTTGGGGGGGACTAGCGGTTACAATGAGCAGTTCTTC. The entire variable domain, with the rest obtained from reference TRBV5-6 and TRBJ2-1, is as follows: DAGVTQSPTHLIKTRGQQVTLRCSPKSGHDTVSWYQQALGQGPQFIFQYYEEEERQRGNFPDRFSGHQFPNYSSELNVNALLLGDSALYLCASSLGGTSGYNEQFFGPGTRLTVL.

The chain recombines TRBV5-6 with TRBJ2-5; D call uncertain. This CDR3 region has 14 residues. The germline V and J ends were trimmed by 4 bases and 1 base, with 11 bases remaining between them. Germline V gene data show CDR1 as SGHDT and CDR2 as YYEEEE. The CDR3 region has the DNA TGTGCCAGCAGCATACCGGGCCTCCAAGAGACCCAGTACTTC. As protein: CASSIPGLQETQYF.